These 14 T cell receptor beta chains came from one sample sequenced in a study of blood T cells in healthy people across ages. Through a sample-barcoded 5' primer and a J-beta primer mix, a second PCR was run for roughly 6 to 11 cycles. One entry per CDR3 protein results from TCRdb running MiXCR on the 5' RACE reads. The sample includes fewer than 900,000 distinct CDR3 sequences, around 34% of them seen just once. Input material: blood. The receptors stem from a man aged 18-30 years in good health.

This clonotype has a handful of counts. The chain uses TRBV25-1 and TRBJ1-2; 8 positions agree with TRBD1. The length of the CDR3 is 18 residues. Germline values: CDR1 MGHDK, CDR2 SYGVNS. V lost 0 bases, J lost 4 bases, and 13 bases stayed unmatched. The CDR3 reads CASSEYPTGDRVPYGYTF. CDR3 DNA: TGTGCCAGCAGTGAATATCCGACAGGGGATCGGGTTCCCTATGGCTACACCTTC.

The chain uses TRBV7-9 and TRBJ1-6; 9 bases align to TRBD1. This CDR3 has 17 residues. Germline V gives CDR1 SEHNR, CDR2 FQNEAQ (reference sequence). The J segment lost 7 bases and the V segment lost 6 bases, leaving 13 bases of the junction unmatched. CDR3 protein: CASRDTYRGQDNSPLHF. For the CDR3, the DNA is TGTGCCAGCAGAGACACATACAGGGGGCAAGACAATTCACCCCTCCACTTT. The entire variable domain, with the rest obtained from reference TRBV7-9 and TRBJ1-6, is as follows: DTGVSQNPRHKITKRGQNVTFRCDPISEHNRLYWYRQTLGQGPEFLTYFQNEAQLEKSRLLSDRFSAERPKGSFSTLEIQRTEQGDSAMYLCASRDTYRGQDNSPLHFGNGTRLTVT.

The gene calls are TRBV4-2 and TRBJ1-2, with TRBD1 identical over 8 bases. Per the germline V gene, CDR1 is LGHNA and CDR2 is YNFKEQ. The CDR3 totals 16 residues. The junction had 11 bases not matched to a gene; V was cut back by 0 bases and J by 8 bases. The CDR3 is CASSQDQARGRGGYTF. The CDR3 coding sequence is TGTGCCAGCAGCCAAGACCAGGCCAGGGGGCGAGGAGGCTACACCTTC.

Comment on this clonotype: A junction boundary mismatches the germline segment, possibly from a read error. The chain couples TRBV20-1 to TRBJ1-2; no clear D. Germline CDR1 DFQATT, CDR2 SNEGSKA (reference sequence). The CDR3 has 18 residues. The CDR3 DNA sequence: TGCAGTGCTAGAGATGGACCCTGGCCACAGACAACTAACTATGGCTGCACCTTC. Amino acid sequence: CSARDGPWPQTTNYGCTF.

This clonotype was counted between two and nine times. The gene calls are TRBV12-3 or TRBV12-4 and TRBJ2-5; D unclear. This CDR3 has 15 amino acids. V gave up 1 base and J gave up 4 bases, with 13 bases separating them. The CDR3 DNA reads TGTGCCAGCAGTTTAGGTCTTTCGGCTACAGAGACCCAGTACTTC. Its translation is CASSLGLSATETQYF.

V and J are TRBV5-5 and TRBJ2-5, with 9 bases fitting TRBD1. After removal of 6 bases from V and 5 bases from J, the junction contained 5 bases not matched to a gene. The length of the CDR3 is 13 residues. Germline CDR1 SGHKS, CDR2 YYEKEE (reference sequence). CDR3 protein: CASTRTGVETQYF. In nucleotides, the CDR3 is TGTGCCAGCACCCGGACAGGGGTCGAGACCCAGTACTTC.

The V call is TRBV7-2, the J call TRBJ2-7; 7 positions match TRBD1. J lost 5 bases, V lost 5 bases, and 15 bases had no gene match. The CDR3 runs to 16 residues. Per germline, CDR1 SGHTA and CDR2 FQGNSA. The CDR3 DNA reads TGTGCCAGCAGCCCCCGTCCCGGGACAGAATTCCACGAGCAGTACTTC. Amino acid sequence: CASSPRPGTEFHEQYF.

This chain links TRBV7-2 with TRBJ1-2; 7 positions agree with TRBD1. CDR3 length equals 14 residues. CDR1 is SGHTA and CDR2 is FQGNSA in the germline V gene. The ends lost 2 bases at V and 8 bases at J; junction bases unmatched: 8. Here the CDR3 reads CASSLPTGYGGYTF. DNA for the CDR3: TGTGCCAGCAGCTTACCGACAGGGTATGGCGGCTACACCTTC.

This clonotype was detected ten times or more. CDR3 amino acids: CASKANEQFF. Written as DNA, the CDR3 is TGTGCCTCAAAAGCCAATGAGCAGTTCTTC. V usage is TRBV12-3 or TRBV12-4 and J usage is TRBJ2-1; D is unclear. The CDR3 contains 10 residues. V was shortened by 11 bases and J by 6 bases, with 8 bases between the two germline ends.

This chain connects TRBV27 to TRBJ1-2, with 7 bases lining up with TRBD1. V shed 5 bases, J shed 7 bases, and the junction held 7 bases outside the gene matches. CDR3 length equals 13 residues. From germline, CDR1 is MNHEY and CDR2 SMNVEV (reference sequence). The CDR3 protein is CASSPSGTAGYTF. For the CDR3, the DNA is TGTGCCAGCAGTCCATCCGGGACAGCTGGCTACACCTTC.

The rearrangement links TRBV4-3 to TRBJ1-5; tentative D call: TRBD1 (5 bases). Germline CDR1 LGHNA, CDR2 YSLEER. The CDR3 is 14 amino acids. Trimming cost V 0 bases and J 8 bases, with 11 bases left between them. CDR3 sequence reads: CASSQDPGTEPQHF. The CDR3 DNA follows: TGCGCCAGCAGCCAAGACCCAGGGACTGAGCCCCAGCATTTT.

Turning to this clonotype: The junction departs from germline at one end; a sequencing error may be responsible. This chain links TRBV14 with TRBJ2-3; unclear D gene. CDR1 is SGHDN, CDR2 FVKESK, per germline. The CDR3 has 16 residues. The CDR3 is CASSQGPGPRTDTQYF. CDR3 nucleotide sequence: TGCGCCAGCAGCCAAGGGCCAGGTCCAAGGACAGATACGCAGTATTTT.

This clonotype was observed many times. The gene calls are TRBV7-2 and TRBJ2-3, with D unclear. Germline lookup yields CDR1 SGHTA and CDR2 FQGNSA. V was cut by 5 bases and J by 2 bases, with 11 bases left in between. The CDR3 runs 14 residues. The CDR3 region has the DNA TGTGCCAGCAGCAGATCCTTAGACACAGATACGCAGTATTTT. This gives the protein CASSRSLDTDTQYF.

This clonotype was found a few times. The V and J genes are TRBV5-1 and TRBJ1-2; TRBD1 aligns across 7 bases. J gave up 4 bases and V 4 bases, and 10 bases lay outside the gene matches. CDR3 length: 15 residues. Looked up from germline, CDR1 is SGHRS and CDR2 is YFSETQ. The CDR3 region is CASSLREGATYGYTF. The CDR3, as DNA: TGCGCCAGCAGCCTGCGGGAGGGGGCTACCTATGGCTACACCTTC.